The clone carrying this TCR beta chain has at least ten counts. This entry belongs to a study of patients and donors after allogeneic stem cell transplantation. From germline, CDR1 is SGHTA and CDR2 FQGNSA. The germline V and J ends were trimmed by 0 bases and 1 base, with 3 bases remaining between them. The CDR3 covers 13 residues. A single record per CDR3 protein comes from TCRdb applying MiXCR to the RT-PCR reads. This sample carries 80,000 to 90,000 distinct CDR3 sequences, 45% to 50% of them seen once, and the ten largest clones take 50% to 75%. The material sequenced was blood, either unsorted or a sorted T cell fraction (not recorded which). The sequence came from a human donor who was either an allogeneic HSCT recipient or a stem cell or donor lymphocyte infusion donor (not recorded which). It is not recorded whose cells these are; they may come from a transplant donor. The genes are TRBV7-2 and TRBJ1-1; D remains ambiguous. Here the CDR3 DNA reads TGTGCCAGCAGCTTAGCTCGGAACACTGAAGCTTTCTTT. This codes for CASSLARNTEAFF.